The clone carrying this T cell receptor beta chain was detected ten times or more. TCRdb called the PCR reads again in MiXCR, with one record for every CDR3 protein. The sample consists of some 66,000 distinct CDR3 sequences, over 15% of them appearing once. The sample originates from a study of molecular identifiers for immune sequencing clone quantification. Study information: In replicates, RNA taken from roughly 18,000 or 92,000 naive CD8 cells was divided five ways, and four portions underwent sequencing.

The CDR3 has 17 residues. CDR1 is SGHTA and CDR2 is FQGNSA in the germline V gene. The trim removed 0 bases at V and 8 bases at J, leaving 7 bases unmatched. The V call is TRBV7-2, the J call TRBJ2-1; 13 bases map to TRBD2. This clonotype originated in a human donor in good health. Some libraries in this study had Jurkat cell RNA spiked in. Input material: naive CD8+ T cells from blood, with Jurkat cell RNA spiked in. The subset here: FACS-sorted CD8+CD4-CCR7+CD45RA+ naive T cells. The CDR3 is CASSLALGLAGAYEQFF. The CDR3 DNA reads TGTGCCAGCAGCTTAGCGCTTGGACTAGCGGGAGCCTATGAGCAGTTCTTC.